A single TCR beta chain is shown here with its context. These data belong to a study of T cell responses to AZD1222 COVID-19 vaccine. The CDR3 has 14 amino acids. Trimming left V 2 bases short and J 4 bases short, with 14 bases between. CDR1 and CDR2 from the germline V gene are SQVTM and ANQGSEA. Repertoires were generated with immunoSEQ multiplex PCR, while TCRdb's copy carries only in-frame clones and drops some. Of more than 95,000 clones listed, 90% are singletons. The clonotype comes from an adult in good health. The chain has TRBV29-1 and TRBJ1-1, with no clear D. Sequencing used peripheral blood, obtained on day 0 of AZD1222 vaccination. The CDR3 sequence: CSVEWEGLVTEAFF. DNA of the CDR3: TGCAGCGTTGAATGGGAAGGGTTGGTCACTGAAGCTTTCTTT.